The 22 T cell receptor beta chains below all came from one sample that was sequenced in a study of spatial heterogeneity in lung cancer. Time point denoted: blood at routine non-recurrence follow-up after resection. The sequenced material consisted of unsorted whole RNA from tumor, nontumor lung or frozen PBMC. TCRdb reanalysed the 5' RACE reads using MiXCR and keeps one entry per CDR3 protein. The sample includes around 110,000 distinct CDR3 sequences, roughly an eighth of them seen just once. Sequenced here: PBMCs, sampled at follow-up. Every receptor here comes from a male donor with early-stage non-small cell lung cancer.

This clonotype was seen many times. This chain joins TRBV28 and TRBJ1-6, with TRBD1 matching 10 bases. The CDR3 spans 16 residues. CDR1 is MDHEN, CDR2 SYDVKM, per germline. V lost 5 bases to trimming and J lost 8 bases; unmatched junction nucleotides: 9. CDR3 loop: CASSLSTGGLYSPLHF. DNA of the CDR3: TGTGCCAGCAGTCTATCGACAGGGGGCTTGTATTCACCCCTCCACTTT.

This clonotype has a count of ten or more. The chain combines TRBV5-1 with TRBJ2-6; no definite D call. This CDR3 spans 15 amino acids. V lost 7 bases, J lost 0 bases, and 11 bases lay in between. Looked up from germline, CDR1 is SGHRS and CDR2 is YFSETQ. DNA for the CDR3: TGCGCCAGCTCCCCCCCAGACTCTGGGGCCAACGTCCTGACTTTC. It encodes CASSPPDSGANVLTF.

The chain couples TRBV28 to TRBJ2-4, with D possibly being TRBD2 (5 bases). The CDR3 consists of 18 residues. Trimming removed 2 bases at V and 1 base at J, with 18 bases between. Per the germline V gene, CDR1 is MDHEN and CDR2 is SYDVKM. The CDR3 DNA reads TGTGCCAGCAGTTTAGCCAACCTCCTAGCTACTGCCAAAAACATTCAGTACTTC. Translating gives CASSLANLLATAKNIQYF.

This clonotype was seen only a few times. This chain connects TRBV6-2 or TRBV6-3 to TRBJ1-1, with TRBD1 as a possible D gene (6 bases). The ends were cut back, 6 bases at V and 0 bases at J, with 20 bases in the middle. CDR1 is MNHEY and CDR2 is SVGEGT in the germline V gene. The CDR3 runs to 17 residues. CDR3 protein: CASSQPPYQGMNTEAFF. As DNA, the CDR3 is TGTGCCAGCAGCCAGCCGCCGTATCAGGGGATGAACACTGAAGCTTTCTTT.

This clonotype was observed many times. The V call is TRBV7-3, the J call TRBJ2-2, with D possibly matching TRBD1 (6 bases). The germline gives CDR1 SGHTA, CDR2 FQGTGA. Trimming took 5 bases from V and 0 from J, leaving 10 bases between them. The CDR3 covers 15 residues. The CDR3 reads CASSQRGSNTGELFF. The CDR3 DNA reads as TGTGCCAGCAGCCAGAGGGGGTCGAACACCGGGGAGCTGTTTTTT.

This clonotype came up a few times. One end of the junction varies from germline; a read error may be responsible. The CDR3 is CASSSPGSGELFF. The DNA of the CDR3 is TGTGCTAGCAGCTCCCCAGGGTCCGGGGAGCTGTTTTTT. The rearrangement joins TRBV7-7 to TRBJ2-2, with D tentatively TRBD1 (5 bases). The CDR3 spans 13 residues. The germline CDR1 and CDR2 sequences are SSHAT and FNYEAQ (reference sequence).

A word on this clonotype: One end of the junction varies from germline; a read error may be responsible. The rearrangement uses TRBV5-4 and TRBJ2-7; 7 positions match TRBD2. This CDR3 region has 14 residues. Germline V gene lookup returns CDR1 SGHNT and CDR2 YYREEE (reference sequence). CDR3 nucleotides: TGTGCCAGCAGCTTGGGCGGGGGTCGCTACGAGCGGTACTTC. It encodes CASSLGGGRYERYF.

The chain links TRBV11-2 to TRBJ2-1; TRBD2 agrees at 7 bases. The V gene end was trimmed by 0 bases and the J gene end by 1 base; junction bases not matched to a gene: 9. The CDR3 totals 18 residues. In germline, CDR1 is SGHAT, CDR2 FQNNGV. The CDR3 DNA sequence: TGTGCCAGCAGCTTAGATAGAACAGCGGGGTTGTCCTACAATGAGCAGTTCTTC. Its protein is CASSLDRTAGLSYNEQFF.

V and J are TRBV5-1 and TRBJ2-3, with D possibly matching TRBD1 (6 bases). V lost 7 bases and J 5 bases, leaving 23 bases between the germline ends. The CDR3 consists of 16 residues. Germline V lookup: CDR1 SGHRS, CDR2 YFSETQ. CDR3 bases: TGCGCCAGCCAAGGAACTCCGGGACATAGCTTAGATACGCAGTATTTT. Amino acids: CASQGTPGHSLDTQYF.

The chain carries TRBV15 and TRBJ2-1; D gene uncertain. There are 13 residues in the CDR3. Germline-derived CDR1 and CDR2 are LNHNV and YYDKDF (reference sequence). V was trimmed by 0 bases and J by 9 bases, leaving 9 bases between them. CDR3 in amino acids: CATSREKPSEQFF. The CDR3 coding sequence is TGTGCCACCAGCAGAGAAAAGCCGTCTGAGCAGTTCTTC.

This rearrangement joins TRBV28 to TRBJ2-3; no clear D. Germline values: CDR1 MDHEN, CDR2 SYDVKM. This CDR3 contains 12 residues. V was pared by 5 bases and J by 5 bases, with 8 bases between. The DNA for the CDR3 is TGTGCCAGCAGTCGCTTTGAAGATACGCAGTATTTT. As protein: CASSRFEDTQYF.

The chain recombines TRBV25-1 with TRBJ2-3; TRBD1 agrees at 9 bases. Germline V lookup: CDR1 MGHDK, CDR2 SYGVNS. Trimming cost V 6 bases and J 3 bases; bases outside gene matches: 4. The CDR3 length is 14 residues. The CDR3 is CASRGQGLTDTQYF. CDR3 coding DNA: TGTGCCAGCAGGGGACAGGGTCTAACAGATACGCAGTATTTT.

The CDR3 region is CASSPRTEIVSGANVLTF. The CDR3 DNA reads as TGTGCCAGCAGCCCCCGGACAGAGATTGTTTCTGGGGCCAACGTCCTGACTTTC. The gene calls are TRBV7-9 and TRBJ2-6, with a possible D match to TRBD1 (6 bases). V lost 5 bases, J lost 1 base, and 18 bases lay in between. This CDR3 is built from 18 residues. Germline CDR1 SEHNR, CDR2 FQNEAQ (reference sequence).

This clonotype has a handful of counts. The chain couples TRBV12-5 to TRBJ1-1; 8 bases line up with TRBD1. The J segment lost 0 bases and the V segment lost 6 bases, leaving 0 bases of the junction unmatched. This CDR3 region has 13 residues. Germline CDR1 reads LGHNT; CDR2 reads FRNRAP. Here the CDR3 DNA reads TGTGCTAGTGGGACAGGGGTGAACACTGAAGCTTTCTTT. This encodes CASGTGVNTEAFF.

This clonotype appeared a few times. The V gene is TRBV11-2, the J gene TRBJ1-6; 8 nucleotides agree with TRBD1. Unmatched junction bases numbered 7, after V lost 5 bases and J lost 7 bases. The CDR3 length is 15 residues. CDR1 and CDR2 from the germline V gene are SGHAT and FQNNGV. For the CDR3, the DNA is TGTGCCAGCAGCCCCAGGGCAGGGGGCAATTCACCCCTCCACTTT. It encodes CASSPRAGGNSPLHF.

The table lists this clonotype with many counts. The chain's CDR3 is CSVQQGTHEAFF. CDR3 sequence (DNA): TGCAGCGTGCAACAGGGAACTCATGAAGCTTTCTTT. J is TRBJ1-1 and V is TRBV29-1; TRBD1 might be the D (6 bases). V was clipped by 6 bases and J by 7 bases, with 15 bases between them. The CDR3 is 12 residues long. The germline V gene encodes CDR1 SQVTM and CDR2 ANQGSEA.

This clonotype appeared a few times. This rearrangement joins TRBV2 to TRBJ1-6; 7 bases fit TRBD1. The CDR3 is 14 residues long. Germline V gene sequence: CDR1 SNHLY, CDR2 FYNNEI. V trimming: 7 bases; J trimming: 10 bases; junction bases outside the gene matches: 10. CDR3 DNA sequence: TGTGCCAGCACCATCGACAGGGTTGGCTCACCCCTCCACTTT. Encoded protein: CASTIDRVGSPLHF.

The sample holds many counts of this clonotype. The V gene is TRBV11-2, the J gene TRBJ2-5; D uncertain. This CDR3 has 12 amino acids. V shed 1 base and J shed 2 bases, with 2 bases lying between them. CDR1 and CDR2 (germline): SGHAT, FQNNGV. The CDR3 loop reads CASSLGQETQYF. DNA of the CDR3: TGTGCCAGCAGCTTAGGGCAAGAGACCCAGTACTTC.

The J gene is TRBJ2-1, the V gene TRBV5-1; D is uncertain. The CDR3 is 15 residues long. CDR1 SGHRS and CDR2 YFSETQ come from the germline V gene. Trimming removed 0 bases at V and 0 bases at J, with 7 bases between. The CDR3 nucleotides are TGCGCCAGCAGCTTGGACCAGAGCTCCTACAATGAGCAGTTCTTC. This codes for CASSLDQSSYNEQFF.

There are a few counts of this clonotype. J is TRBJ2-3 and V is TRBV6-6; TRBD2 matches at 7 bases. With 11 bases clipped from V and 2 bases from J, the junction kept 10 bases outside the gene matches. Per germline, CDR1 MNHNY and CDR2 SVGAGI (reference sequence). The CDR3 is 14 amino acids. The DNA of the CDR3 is TGTGCCTGCCAGATCGGGGGGACCACAGATACGCAGTATTTT. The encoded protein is CACQIGGTTDTQYF.

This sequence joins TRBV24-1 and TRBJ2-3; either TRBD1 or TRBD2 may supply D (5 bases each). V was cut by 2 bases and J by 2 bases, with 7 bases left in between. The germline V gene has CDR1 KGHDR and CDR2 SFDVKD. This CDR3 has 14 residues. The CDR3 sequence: CATSDSGTTDTQYF. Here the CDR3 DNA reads TGTGCCACCAGTGATTCCGGGACCACAGATACGCAGTATTTT.

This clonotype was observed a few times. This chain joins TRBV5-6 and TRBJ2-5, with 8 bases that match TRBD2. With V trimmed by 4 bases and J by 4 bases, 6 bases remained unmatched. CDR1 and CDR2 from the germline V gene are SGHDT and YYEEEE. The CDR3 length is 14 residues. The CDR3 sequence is CASSPSGSIETQYF. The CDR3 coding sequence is TGTGCCAGCAGCCCTAGCGGGTCGATAGAGACCCAGTACTTC.